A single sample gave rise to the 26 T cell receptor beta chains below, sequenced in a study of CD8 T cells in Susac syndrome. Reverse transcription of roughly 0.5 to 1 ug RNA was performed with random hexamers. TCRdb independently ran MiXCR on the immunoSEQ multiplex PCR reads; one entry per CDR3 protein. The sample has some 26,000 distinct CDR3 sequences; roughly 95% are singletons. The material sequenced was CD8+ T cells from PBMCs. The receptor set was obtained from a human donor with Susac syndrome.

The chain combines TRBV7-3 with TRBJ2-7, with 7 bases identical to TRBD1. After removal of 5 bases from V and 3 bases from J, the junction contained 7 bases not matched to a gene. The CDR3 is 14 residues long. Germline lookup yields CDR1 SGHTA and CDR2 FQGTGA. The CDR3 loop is CASSPQGQFYEQYF. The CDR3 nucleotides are TGTGCCAGCAGCCCTCAGGGACAGTTCTACGAGCAGTACTTC.

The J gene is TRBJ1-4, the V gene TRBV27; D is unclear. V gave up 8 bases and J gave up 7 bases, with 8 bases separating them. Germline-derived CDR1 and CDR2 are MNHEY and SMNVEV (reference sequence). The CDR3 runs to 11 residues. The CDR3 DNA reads TGTGCCAGCTTGCGCATTGAAAAACTGTTTTTT. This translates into CASLRIEKLFF.

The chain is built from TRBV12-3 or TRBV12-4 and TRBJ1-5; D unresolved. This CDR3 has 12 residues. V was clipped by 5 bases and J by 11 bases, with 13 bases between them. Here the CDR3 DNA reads TGTGCCAGCAGTCCGGGCCCCGCCTCCCAGCATTTT. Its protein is CASSPGPASQHF.

CDR3 residues: CASRIYPRDTEAFF. Here the CDR3 DNA reads TGTGCCAGCAGAATTTATCCTCGGGACACTGAAGCTTTCTTT. This chain links TRBV6-5 with TRBJ1-1; D gene uncertain. V lost 6 bases and J 3 bases, leaving 14 bases between the germline ends. This CDR3 spans 14 amino acids. Germline assignment: CDR1 MNHEY and CDR2 SVGAGI.

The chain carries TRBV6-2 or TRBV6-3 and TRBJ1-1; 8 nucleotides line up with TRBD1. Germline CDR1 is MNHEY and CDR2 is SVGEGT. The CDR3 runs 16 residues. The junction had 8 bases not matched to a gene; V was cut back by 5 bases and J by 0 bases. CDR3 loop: CASSATGTGVNTEAFF. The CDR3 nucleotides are TGTGCCAGCAGTGCCACCGGGACAGGAGTGAACACTGAAGCTTTCTTT.

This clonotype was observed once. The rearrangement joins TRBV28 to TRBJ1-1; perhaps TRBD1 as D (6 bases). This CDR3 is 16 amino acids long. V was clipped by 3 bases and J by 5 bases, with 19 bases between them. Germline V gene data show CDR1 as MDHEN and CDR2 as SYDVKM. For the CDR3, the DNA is TGTGCCAGCAGTTTCCACAGGGAGGGCCCTGGTACTGAAGCTTTCTTT. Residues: CASSFHREGPGTEAFF.

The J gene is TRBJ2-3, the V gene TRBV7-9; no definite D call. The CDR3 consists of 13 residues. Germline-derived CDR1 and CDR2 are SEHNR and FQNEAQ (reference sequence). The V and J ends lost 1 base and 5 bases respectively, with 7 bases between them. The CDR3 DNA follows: TGTGCCAGCAGCTTAGTTATGAAAGATACGCAGTATTTT. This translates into CASSLVMKDTQYF.

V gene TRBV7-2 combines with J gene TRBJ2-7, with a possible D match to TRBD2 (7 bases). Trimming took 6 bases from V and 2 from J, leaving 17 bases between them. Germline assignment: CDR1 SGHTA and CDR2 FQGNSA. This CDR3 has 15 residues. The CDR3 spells CASSPEGGAPYEQYF. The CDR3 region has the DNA TGTGCCAGCAGTCCCGAGGGGGGGGCCCCCTACGAGCAGTACTTC.

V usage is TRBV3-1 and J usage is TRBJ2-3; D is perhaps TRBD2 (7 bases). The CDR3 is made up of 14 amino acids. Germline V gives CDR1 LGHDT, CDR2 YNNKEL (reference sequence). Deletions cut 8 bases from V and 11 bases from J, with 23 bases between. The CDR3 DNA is TGTGCCAGCTCAGATGGGGGGGGGCGATACGGGCAGTATTTT. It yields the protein CASSDGGGRYGQYF.

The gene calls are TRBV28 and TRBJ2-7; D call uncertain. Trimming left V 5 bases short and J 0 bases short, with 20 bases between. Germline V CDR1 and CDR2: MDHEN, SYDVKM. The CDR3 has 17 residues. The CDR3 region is CASSHTPERPNSYEQYF. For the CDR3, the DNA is TGTGCCAGCAGTCATACCCCGGAGAGGCCTAACTCCTACGAGCAGTACTTC.

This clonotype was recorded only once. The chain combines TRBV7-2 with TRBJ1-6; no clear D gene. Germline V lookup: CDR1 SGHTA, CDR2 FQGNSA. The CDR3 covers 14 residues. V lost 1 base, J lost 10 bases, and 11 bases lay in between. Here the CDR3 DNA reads TGTGCCAGCAGCTTAGTCGGGAGTGGGTCACCCCTCCACTTT. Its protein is CASSLVGSGSPLHF.

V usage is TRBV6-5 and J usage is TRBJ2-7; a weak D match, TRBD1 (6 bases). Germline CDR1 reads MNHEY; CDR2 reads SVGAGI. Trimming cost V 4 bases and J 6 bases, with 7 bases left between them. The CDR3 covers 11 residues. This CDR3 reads CASSSTGEQYF. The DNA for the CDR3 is TGTGCCAGCAGTTCGACAGGCGAGCAGTACTTC.

DNA for the CDR3: TGCAGTGCTAGCGCTAGCCCCAGTGGGGACATTCAGTACTTC. Translation gives CSASASPSGDIQYF. The rearrangement links TRBV20-1 to TRBJ2-4, with D maybe TRBD2 (5 bases). V was pared by 3 bases and J by 8 bases, with 17 bases between. CDR3 size: 14 residues. In germline, CDR1 is DFQATT, CDR2 SNEGSKA (reference sequence).

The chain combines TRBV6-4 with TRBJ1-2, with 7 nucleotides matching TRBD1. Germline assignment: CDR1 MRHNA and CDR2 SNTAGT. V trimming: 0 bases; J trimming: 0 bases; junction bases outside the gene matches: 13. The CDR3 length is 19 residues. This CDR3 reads CASSDSILGQELTNYGYTF. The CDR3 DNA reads TGTGCCAGCAGTGACTCGATTCTTGGACAGGAGTTAACTAACTATGGCTACACCTTC.

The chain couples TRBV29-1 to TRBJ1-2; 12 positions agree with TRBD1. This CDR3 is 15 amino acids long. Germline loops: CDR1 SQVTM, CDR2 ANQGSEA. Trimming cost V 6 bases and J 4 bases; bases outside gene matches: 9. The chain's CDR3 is CSVAGTGGSFYGYTF. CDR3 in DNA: TGCAGCGTCGCCGGGACAGGGGGCTCTTTCTATGGCTACACCTTC. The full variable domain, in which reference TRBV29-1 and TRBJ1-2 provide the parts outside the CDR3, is SAVISQKPSRDICQRGTSLTIQCQVDSQVTMMFWYRQQPGQSLTLIATANQGSEATYESGFVIDKFPISRPNLTFSTLTVSNMSPEDSSIYLCSVAGTGGSFYGYTFGSGTRLTVV.

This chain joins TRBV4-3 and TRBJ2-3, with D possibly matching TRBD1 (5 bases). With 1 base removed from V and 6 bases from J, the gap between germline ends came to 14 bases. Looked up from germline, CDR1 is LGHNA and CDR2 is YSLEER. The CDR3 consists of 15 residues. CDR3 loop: CASSQGPGLRDTQYF. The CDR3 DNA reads TGCGCCAGCAGCCAAGGCCCAGGGTTGAGGGATACGCAGTATTTT.

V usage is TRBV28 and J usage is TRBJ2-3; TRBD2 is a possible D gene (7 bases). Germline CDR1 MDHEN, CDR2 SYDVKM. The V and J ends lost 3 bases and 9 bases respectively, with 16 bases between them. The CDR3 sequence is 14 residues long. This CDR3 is CASSLVGGRGTQYF. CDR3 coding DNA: TGTGCCAGCAGTTTGGTGGGGGGGCGCGGCACGCAGTATTTT.

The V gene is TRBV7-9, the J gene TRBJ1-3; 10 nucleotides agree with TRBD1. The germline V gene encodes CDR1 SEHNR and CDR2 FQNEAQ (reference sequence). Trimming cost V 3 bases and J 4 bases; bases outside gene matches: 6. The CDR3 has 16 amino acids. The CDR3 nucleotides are TGTGCCAGCAGCTTCCCGGGACAGGGGCCCGGAAACACCATATATTTT. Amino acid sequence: CASSFPGQGPGNTIYF.

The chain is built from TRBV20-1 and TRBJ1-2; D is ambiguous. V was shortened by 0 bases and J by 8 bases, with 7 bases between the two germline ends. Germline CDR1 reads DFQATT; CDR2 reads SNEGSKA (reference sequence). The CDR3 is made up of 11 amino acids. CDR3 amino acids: CSAREQEGYTF. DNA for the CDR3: TGCAGTGCTAGAGAACAAGAAGGCTACACCTTC.

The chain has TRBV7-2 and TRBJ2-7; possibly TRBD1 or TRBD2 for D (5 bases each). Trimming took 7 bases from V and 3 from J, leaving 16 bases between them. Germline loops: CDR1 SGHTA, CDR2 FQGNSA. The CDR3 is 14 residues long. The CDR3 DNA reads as TGTGCCAGCACTTTAGGGGACGGACTCTACGAGCAGTACTTC. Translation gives CASTLGDGLYEQYF. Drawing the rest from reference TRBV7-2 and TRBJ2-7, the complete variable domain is GAGVSQSPSNKVTEKGKDVELRCDPISGHTALYWYRQSLGQGLEFLIYFQGNSAPDKSGLPSDRFSAERTGGSVSTLTIQRTQQEDSAVYLCASTLGDGLYEQYFGPGTRLTVT.

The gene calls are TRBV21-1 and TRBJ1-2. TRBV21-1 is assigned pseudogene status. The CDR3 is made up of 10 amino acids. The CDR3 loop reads CASSKGHGTF. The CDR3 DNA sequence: TGTGCCAGCAGCAAAGGTCACGGCACCTTC.

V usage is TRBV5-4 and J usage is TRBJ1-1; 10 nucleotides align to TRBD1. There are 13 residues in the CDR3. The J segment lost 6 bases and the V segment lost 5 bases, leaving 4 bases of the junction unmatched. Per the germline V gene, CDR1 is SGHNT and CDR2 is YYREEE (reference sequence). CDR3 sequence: CASSRDRGPEAFF. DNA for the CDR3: TGTGCCAGCAGTAGGGACAGGGGTCCTGAAGCTTTCTTT.

CDR3 amino acids: CASSPPHRAAQETQYF. The CDR3 bases are TGTGCCAGCAGCCCTCCCCACAGGGCTGCCCAAGAGACCCAGTACTTC. The V and J genes are TRBV11-1 and TRBJ2-5; D is possibly TRBD1 (6 bases). The CDR3 has 16 residues. The V gene lost 5 bases and the J gene lost 1 base, with 17 bases spanning the gap. CDR1 is SGHAT and CDR2 is FQDESV in the germline V gene (reference sequence).

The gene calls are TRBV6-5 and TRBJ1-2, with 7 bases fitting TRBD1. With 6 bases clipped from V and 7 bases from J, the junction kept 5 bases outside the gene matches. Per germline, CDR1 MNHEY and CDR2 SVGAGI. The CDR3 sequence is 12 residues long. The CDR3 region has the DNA TGTGCCAGCAGCCAAGACAGGGTTGGCTACACCTTC. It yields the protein CASSQDRVGYTF.

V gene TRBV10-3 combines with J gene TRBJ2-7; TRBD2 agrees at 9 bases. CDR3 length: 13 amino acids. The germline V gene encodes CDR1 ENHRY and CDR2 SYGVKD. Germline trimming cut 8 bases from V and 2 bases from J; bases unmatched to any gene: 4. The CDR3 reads CAIGLAGPYEQYF. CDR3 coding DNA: TGTGCCATCGGTCTAGCGGGACCCTACGAGCAGTACTTC.

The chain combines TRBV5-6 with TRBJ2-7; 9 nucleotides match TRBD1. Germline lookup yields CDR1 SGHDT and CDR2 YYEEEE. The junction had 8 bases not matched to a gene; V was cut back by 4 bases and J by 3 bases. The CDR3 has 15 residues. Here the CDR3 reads CASSPLTGGHYEQYF. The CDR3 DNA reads TGTGCCAGCAGCCCTTTGACAGGGGGGCACTACGAGCAGTACTTC. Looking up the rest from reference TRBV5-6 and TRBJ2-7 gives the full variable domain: DAGVTQSPTHLIKTRGQQVTLRCSPKSGHDTVSWYQQALGQGPQFIFQYYEEEERQRGNFPDRFSGHQFPNYSSELNVNALLLGDSALYLCASSPLTGGHYEQYFGPGTRLTVT.